This T cell receptor (beta chain) was recovered during a study of blood T cell dynamics during melanoma immunotherapy. Overall study results and limits: Whether repertoire-driving clones were melanoma-specific could not be determined.

Assay used: immunoSEQ multiplex PCR; TCRdb lists only in-frame clones, some missing. This sample has fewer than 15,000 clones, with 86% found just once. Noted time point: week 3, after first cycle of checkpoint inhibitor. One draw preceded checkpoint blockade; another followed its first cycle at week 3. At 12 weeks after first infusion, RECIST 1.1 defined response for most patients. On this clone: Its specificity is not known.

This TCR derives from a human donor with melanoma. Specimen: blood, collected from a patient treated with checkpoint blockade.

The CDR3 protein is CASSQAARTSVYEQYF. The CDR3 DNA follows: TGCGCCAGCAGCCAAGCAGCCAGGACTAGCGTTTACGAGCAGTACTTC. The chain uses TRBV4-1 and TRBJ2-7; 9 bases match TRBD2. Losses at the gene ends were 1 base for V and 4 bases for J; bases not matched to a gene: 8. CDR3 length equals 16 residues. The germline gives CDR1 MGHRA, CDR2 YSYEKL.